This T cell receptor beta chain was captured in a study of OX40 agonist ivuxolimab in advanced cancers. The method was immunoSEQ multiplex PCR; TCRdb's version includes in-frame clones alone and lacks a portion of them. The data contain around 80,000 clones, approximately 90% of them seen just once; the ten biggest clones take up roughly 0.18%. In the case of this clone: Its antigen is unidentified.

Whole-study findings and limits: More expanded clones were seen, on average, in CD8+ T cells than in CD4+. Low levels of normalized T-cell clonal expansion also appeared in some nonresponders.

The CDR3 totals 15 residues. J gave up 2 bases and V 5 bases, and 6 bases lay outside the gene matches. Per the germline V gene, CDR1 is SEHNR and CDR2 is FQNEAQ (reference sequence). This receptor was obtained from an adult with an advanced solid tumor such as melanoma, head and neck, liver or kidney cancer. This material consisted of CD4+ or CD8+ T cells sorted from blood, taken in a trial of the OX40 agonist ivuxolimab. The J gene is TRBJ2-7, the V gene TRBV7-9; 10 nucleotides match TRBD1. The CDR3 loop is CASSAQGQGAYEQYF. The CDR3 DNA reads as TGTGCCAGCAGCGCACAAGGACAGGGGGCCTACGAGCAGTACTTC.